This is a list of T cell receptor beta chains from one sample in a study of blood T cell dynamics during melanoma immunotherapy. Assay: immunoSEQ multiplex PCR; the TCRdb copy retains only in-frame clones and omits some. The sample shows over 10,000 clones, approximately 84% of them seen only once. Sequences were derived from blood, sampled from a patient treated with checkpoint blockade. These receptors were taken from a human donor with melanoma. Each CDR3 is given with its conserved first and last residue. Each record gives: CDR3 protein, CDR3 DNA, V gene, clone size, J gene, D gene. The D gene is left open where the match is weak. Clone size is shown for a subset of rows, as once, few, many or a class of expanded clone.

cdr3_aa: CAWTTTVVSPLHF
cdr3_nt: TGTGCCTGGACTACGACGGTGGTGTCCCCCCTCCACTTT
v_call: TRBV30
clone_size: once
j_call: TRBJ1-6
d_call: .

cdr3_aa: CASSFGRGDDQPQHF
cdr3_nt: TGTGCCAGCAGCTTCGGCCGGGGGGACGATCAGCCCCAGCATTTT
v_call: TRBV7-9
clone_size: .
j_call: TRBJ1-5
d_call: .

cdr3_aa: CASSFRQSNSPLHF
cdr3_nt: TGTGCCAGCAGCTTTCGACAGAGCAATTCACCCCTCCACTTT
v_call: TRBV7-8
clone_size: .
j_call: TRBJ1-6
d_call: .

cdr3_aa: CASKRDQGGSYNEQFF
cdr3_nt: TGTGCCAGCAAAAGGGATCAAGGGGGCTCCTACAATGAGCAGTTCTTC
v_call: TRBV27
clone_size: .
j_call: TRBJ2-1
d_call: .

cdr3_aa: CASRTLTSGDNEQFF
cdr3_nt: TGCGCCAGCAGGACGTTGACTAGCGGGGACAATGAGCAGTTCTTC
v_call: TRBV4-1
clone_size: few
j_call: TRBJ2-1
d_call: TRBD2

cdr3_aa: CASHPATRTGELFF
cdr3_nt: TGTGCCAGCCACCCCGCAACTAGGACCGGGGAGCTGTTTTTT
v_call: TRBV27
clone_size: .
j_call: TRBJ2-2
d_call: .

cdr3_aa: CSVAHGNTEAFF
cdr3_nt: TGCAGCGTTGCTCACGGGAACACTGAAGCTTTCTTT
v_call: TRBV29-1
clone_size: medium-sized
j_call: TRBJ1-1
d_call: .

cdr3_aa: CASSYGQGWENQPQHF
cdr3_nt: TGTGCCAGCAGTTACGGACAGGGATGGGAGAATCAGCCCCAGCATTTT
v_call: TRBV6-6
clone_size: .
j_call: TRBJ1-5
d_call: TRBD1

cdr3_aa: CASSLVQGDYTF
cdr3_nt: TGTGCCAGCAGCTTAGTTCAGGGCGACTACACCTTC
v_call: TRBV7-9
clone_size: few
j_call: TRBJ1-2
d_call: .

cdr3_aa: CASSDTSSGNTIYF
cdr3_nt: TGTGCCAGCAGCGATACCTCTTCTGGAAACACCATATATTTT
v_call: TRBV7-9
clone_size: .
j_call: TRBJ1-3
d_call: .

cdr3_aa: CASSEPAADTQYF
cdr3_nt: TGTGCCAGCAGCGAACCGGCGGCAGATACGCAGTATTTT
v_call: TRBV2
clone_size: .
j_call: TRBJ2-3
d_call: .

cdr3_aa: CASERQGPKNIQYF
cdr3_nt: TGTGCCAGCGAGCGACAGGGCCCAAAAAACATTCAGTACTTC
v_call: TRBV5-6
clone_size: .
j_call: TRBJ2-4
d_call: TRBD1

cdr3_aa: CASSKGTSGSEQYF
cdr3_nt: TGTGCCAGCAGCAAGGGGACTAGCGGGAGCGAGCAGTACTTC
v_call: TRBV28
clone_size: .
j_call: TRBJ2-7
d_call: TRBD2

cdr3_aa: CASSSTGTEAFF
cdr3_nt: TGTGCCAGCAGCTCGACGGGGACTGAAGCTTTCTTT
v_call: TRBV9
clone_size: few
j_call: TRBJ1-1
d_call: .

cdr3_aa: CASIPGRISSGELFF
cdr3_nt: TGTGCCAGTATACCGGGACGGATATCCTCCGGGGAGCTGTTTTTT
v_call: TRBV19
clone_size: .
j_call: TRBJ2-2
d_call: .

cdr3_aa: CASSLSGVPEKLFF
cdr3_nt: TGTGCCAGCAGCTTATCAGGGGTTCCTGAAAAACTGTTTTTT
v_call: TRBV7-2
clone_size: .
j_call: TRBJ1-4
d_call: .

cdr3_aa: CATTGTGGSYEQYF
cdr3_nt: TGTGCCACTACCGGGACAGGGGGCTCCTACGAGCAGTACTTC
v_call: TRBV6-5
clone_size: .
j_call: TRBJ2-7
d_call: TRBD1

cdr3_aa: CASSQGIATNEKLFF
cdr3_nt: TGTGCCAGCTCTCAGGGAATTGCAACTAATGAAAAACTGTTTTTT
v_call: TRBV19
clone_size: .
j_call: TRBJ1-4
d_call: .

cdr3_aa: CASSRGTGIYEQYF
cdr3_nt: TGTGCCAGCAGCCGTGGGACAGGGATTTACGAGCAGTACTTC
v_call: TRBV7-2
clone_size: once
j_call: TRBJ2-7
d_call: TRBD1

cdr3_aa: CAWTGTHLRVENTEAFF
cdr3_nt: TGTGCCTGGACCGGGACGCACTTAAGGGTGGAGAACACTGAAGCTTTCTTT
v_call: TRBV30
clone_size: .
j_call: TRBJ1-1
d_call: .

cdr3_aa: CASSQGTGTASYEQYF
cdr3_nt: TGCGCCAGCAGCCAAGGAACCGGGACAGCATCCTACGAGCAGTACTTC
v_call: TRBV4-3
clone_size: .
j_call: TRBJ2-7
d_call: TRBD1

cdr3_aa: CASSLDQSAAYEQYF
cdr3_nt: TGTGCCAGCTCACTGGATCAGAGCGCGGCCTACGAGCAGTACTTC
v_call: TRBV18
clone_size: .
j_call: TRBJ2-7
d_call: .

cdr3_aa: CASMRTSGGLTDTQYF
cdr3_nt: TGTGCCAGTATGCGGACTAGCGGGGGACTCACAGATACGCAGTATTTT
v_call: TRBV19
clone_size: once
j_call: TRBJ2-3
d_call: TRBD2

cdr3_aa: CASSLFRIQGADSPLHF
cdr3_nt: TGTGCCAGCAGTTTATTCAGGATCCAGGGTGCGGATTCACCCCTCCACTTT
v_call: TRBV28
clone_size: .
j_call: TRBJ1-6
d_call: .

cdr3_aa: CASSDSVFSDYGYTF
cdr3_nt: TGTGCCAGCAGTGACTCTGTGTTTAGCGACTATGGCTACACCTTC
v_call: TRBV6-4
clone_size: few
j_call: TRBJ1-2
d_call: .

cdr3_aa: CASTSGQGAGAKNIQYF
cdr3_nt: TGTGCCAGCACCTCTGGACAGGGGGCAGGAGCCAAAAACATTCAGTACTTC
v_call: TRBV28
clone_size: .
j_call: TRBJ2-4
d_call: TRBD1

cdr3_aa: CASSVGGFSSTDTQYF
cdr3_nt: TGTGCCAGCAGCGTAGGAGGTTTCTCCTCCACAGATACGCAGTATTTT
v_call: TRBV9
clone_size: .
j_call: TRBJ2-3
d_call: .

cdr3_aa: CASSLDWTNYNEQFF
cdr3_nt: TGTGCCAGCAGCTTAGACTGGACAAACTACAATGAGCAGTTCTTC
v_call: TRBV11-3
clone_size: .
j_call: TRBJ2-1
d_call: .

cdr3_aa: CASSFALAGGELFF
cdr3_nt: TGTGCCAGCAGCTTTGCCCTAGCCGGCGGGGAGCTGTTTTTT
v_call: TRBV11-2
clone_size: .
j_call: TRBJ2-2
d_call: .

cdr3_aa: CASSPAGRNYYGYTF
cdr3_nt: TGTGCCAGCAGCCCGGCCGGACGAAACTACTATGGCTACACCTTC
v_call: TRBV14
clone_size: .
j_call: TRBJ1-2
d_call: .

cdr3_aa: CASSIGQGDGYTF
cdr3_nt: TGTGCCAGCAGCATAGGACAGGGAGATGGCTACACCTTC
v_call: TRBV7-9
clone_size: .
j_call: TRBJ1-2
d_call: TRBD1

cdr3_aa: CASSLAGEAFF
cdr3_nt: TGTGCCAGCAGCTTGGCCGGAGAAGCTTTCTTT
v_call: TRBV5-6
clone_size: .
j_call: TRBJ1-1
d_call: .